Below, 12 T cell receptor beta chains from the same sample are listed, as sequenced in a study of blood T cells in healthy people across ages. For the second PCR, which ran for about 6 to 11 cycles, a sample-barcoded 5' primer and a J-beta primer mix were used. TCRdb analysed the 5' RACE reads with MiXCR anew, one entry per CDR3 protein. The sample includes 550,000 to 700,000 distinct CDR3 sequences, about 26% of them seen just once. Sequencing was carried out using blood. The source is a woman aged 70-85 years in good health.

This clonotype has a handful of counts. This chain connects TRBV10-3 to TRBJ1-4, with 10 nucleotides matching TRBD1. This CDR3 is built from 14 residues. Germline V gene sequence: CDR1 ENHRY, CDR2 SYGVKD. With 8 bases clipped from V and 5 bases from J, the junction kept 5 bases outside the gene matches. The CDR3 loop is CAISRGQGNEKLFF. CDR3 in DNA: TGTGCCATCTCGAGGGGACAGGGGAATGAAAAACTGTTTTTT.

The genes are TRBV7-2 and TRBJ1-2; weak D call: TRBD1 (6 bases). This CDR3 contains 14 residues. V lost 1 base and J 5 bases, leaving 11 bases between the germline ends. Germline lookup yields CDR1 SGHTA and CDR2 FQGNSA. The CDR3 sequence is CASSLGRQGYGYTF. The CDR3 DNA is TGTGCCAGCAGCTTAGGTCGGCAGGGGTATGGCTACACCTTC.

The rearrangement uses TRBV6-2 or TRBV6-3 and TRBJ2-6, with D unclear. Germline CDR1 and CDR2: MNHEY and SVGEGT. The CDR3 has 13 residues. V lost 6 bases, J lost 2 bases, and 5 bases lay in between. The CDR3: CASRQAGANVLTF. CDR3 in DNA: TGTGCCAGCAGGCAGGCTGGGGCCAACGTCCTGACTTTC.

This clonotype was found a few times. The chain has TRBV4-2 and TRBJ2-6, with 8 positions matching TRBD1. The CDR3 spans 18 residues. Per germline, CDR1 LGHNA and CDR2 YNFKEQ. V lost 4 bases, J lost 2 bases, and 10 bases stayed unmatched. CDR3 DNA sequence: TGTGCCAGCAGCCTCGCAGGACAGGGAGTAGCTGGGGCCAACGTCCTGACTTTC. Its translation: CASSLAGQGVAGANVLTF.

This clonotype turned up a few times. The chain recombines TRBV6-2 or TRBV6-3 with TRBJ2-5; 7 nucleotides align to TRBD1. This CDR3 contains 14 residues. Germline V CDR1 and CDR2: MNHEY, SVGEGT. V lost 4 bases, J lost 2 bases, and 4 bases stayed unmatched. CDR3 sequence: CASSSTGDQETQYF. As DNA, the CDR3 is TGTGCCAGCAGTTCCACAGGGGATCAAGAGACCCAGTACTTC.

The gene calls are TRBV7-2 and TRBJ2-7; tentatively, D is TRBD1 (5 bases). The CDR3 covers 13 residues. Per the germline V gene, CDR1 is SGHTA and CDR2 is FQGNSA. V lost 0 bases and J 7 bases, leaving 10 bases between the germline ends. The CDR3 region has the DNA TGTGCCAGCAGCTTAGCGGACATCCGGGAGCAGTACTTC. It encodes CASSLADIREQYF. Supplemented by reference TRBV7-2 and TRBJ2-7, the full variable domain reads GAGVSQSPSNKVTEKGKDVELRCDPISGHTALYWYRQSLGQGLEFLIYFQGNSAPDKSGLPSDRFSAERTGGSVSTLTIQRTQQEDSAVYLCASSLADIREQYFGPGTRLTVT.

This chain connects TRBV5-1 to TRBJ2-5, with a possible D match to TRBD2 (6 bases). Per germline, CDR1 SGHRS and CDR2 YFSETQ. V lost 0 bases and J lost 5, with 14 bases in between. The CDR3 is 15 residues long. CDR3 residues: CASSLGGTPYETQYF. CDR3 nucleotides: TGCGCCAGCAGCTTGGGCGGGACGCCGTACGAGACCCAGTACTTC.

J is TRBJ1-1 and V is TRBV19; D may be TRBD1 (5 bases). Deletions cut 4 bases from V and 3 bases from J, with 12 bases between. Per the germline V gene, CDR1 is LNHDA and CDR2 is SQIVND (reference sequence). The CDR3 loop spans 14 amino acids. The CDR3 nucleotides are TGTGCCAGTAGTACGACAGTATCGGACACTGAAGCTTTCTTT. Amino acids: CASSTTVSDTEAFF.

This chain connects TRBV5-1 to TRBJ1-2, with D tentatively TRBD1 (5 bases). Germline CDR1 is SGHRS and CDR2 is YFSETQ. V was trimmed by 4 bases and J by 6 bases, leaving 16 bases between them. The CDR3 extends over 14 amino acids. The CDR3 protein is CASSALGGSNGYTF. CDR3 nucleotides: TGCGCCAGCAGCGCCCTTGGGGGGAGCAATGGCTACACCTTC. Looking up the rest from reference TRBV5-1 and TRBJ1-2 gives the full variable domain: KAGVTQTPRYLIKTRGQQVTLSCSPISGHRSVSWYQQTPGQGLQFLFEYFSETQRNKGNFPGRFSGRQFSNSRSEMNVSTLELGDSALYLCASSALGGSNGYTFGSGTRLTVV.

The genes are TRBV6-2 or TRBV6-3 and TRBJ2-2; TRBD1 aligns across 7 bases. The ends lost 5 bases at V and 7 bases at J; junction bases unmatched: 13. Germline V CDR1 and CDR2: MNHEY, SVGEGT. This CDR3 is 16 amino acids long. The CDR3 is CASSLHTGTEGGELFF. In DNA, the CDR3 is TGTGCCAGCAGTCTTCACACCGGGACAGAGGGCGGGGAGCTGTTTTTT.

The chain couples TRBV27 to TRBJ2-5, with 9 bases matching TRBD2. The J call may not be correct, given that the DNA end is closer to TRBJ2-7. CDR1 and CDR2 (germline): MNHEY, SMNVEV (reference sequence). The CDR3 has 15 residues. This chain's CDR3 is CASTAGGAGQYEQYF. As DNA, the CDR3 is TGTGCCAGCACCGCGGGGGGGGCGGGTCAGTACGAGCAGTACTTC.

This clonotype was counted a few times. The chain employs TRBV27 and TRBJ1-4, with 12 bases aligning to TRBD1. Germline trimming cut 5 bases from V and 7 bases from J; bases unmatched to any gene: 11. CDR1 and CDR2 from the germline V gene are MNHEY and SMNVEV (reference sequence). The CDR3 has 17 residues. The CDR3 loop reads CASSPGTGGSFTEKLFF. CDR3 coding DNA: TGTGCCAGCAGTCCCGGGACAGGGGGCTCCTTTACTGAAAAACTGTTTTTT.